The present T cell receptor beta chain was sequenced within a study of preoperative IRX-2 immunotherapy in early breast cancer. The CDR3 spans 15 residues. The ends lost 0 bases at V and 4 bases at J; junction bases unmatched: 3. CDR1 and CDR2 (germline): GTSNPN, SVGIG (reference sequence). Generated by immunoSEQ multiplex PCR, the TCRdb table keeps only in-frame clones and is missing some. Of approximately 27,000 clones listed, over 75% are singletons. This clone appeared once. As to treatment: preoperative locoregional IRX-2 cytokine immunotherapy. Patients received preoperative, locoregional IRX-2 cytokine immunotherapy in a phase Ib study.

The rearrangement links TRBV30 to TRBJ2-5; 12 nucleotides match TRBD2. This TCR was recovered from a human donor with breast cancer. Specimen: lymph node tissue, collected after IRX-2 immunotherapy. The CDR3 reads CAWSVGLAGLETQYF. For the CDR3, the DNA is TGTGCCTGGAGTGTAGGACTAGCGGGATTAGAGACCCAGTACTTC.